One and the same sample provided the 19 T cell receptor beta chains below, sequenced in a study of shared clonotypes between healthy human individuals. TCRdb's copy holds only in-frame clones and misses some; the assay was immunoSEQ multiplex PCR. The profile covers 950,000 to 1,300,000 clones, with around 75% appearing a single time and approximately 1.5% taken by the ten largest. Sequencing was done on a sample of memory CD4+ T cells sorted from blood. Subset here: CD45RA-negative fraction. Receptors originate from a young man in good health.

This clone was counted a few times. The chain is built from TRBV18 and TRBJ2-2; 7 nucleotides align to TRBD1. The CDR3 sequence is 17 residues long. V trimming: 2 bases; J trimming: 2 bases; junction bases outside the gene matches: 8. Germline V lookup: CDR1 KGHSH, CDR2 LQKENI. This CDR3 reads CASSPWDRELNTGELFF. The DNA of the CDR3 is TGTGCCAGCTCACCATGGGACAGAGAGCTCAACACCGGGGAGCTGTTTTTT.

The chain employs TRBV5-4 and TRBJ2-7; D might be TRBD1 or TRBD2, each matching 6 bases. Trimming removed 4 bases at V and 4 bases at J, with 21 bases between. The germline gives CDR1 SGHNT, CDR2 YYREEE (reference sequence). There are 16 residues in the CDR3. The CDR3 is CASSPGGTGFDYEQYF. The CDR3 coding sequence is TGTGCCAGCAGCCCCGGGGGCACAGGGTTTGATTACGAGCAGTACTTC.

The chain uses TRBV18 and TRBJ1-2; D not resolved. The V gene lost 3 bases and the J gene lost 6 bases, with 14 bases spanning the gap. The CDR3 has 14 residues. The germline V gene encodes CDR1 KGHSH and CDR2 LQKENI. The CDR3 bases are TGTGCCAGCTCACCCCGGGTAAACGACGATGGCTACACCTTC. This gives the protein CASSPRVNDDGYTF.

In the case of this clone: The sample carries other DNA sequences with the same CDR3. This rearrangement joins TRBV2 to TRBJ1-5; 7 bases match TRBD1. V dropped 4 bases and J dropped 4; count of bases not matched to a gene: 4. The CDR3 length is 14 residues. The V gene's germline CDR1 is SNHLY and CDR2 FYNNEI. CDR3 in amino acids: CASSAGGGNQPQHF. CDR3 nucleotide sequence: TGTGCCAGCAGTGCAGGGGGAGGAAATCAGCCCCAGCATTTT.

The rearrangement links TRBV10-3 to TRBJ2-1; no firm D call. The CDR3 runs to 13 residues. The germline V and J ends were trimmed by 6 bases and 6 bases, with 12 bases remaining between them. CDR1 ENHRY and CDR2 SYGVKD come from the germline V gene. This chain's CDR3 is CAIRIPESNEQFF. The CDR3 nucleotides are TGTGCCATCAGGATTCCGGAGAGCAATGAGCAGTTCTTC.

The CDR3 DNA sequence: TGTGCCAGTAGTATAATAGCACAAGAAGCTTTCTTT. This translates into CASSIIAQEAFF. V usage is TRBV19 and J usage is TRBJ1-1, with D uncertain. The CDR3 contains 12 residues. V gave up 2 bases and J gave up 8 bases, with 9 bases separating them. Germline V gene sequence: CDR1 LNHDA, CDR2 SQIVND (reference sequence).

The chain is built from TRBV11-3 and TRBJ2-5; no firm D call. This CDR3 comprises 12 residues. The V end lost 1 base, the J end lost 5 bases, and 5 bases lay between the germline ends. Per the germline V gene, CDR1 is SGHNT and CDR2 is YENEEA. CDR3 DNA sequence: TGTGCCAGCAGCTTAGTAGGGGAGACCCAGTACTTC. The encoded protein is CASSLVGETQYF. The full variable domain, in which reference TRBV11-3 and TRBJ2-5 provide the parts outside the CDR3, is EAGVVQSPRYKIIEKKQPVAFWCNPISGHNTLYWYLQNLGQGPELLIRYENEEAVDDSQLPKDRFSAERLKGVDSTLKIQPAELGDSAVYLCASSLVGETQYFGPGTRLLVL.

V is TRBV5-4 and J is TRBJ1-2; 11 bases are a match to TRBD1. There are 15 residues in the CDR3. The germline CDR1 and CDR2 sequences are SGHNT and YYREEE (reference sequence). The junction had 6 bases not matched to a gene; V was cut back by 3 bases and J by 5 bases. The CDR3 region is CASSSGQGALYGYTF. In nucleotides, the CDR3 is TGTGCCAGCAGCTCTGGACAGGGGGCGTTATATGGCTACACCTTC.

CDR3: CAISDRGSGNTIYF. Written as DNA, the CDR3 is TGTGCCATCAGTGACAGAGGCTCTGGAAACACCATATATTTT. The chain joins TRBV10-3 to TRBJ1-3; D gene ambiguous. V was shortened by 3 bases and J by 0 bases, with 6 bases between the two germline ends. The CDR3 contains 14 residues. Germline-derived CDR1 and CDR2 are ENHRY and SYGVKD.

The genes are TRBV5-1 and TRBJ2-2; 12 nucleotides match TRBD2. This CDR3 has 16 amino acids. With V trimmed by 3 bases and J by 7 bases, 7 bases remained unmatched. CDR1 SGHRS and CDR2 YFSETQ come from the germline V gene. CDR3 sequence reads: CASSYLAGGPDGELFF. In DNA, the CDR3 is TGCGCCAGCAGCTACCTAGCGGGGGGGCCCGACGGGGAGCTGTTTTTT.

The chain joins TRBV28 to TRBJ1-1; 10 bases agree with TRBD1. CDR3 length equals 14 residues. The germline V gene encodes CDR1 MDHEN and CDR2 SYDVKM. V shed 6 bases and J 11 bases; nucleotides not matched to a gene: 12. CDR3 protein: CASSMTGGGSRAFF. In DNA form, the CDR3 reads TGTGCCAGCAGCATGACAGGGGGCGGTTCTAGGGCTTTCTTT.

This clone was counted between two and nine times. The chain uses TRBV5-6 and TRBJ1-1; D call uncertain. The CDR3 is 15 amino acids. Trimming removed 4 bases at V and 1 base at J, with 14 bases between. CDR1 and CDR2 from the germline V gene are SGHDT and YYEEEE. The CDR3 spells CASSPLSNKNTEAFF. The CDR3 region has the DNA TGTGCCAGCAGCCCCCTATCAAACAAGAACACTGAAGCTTTCTTT.

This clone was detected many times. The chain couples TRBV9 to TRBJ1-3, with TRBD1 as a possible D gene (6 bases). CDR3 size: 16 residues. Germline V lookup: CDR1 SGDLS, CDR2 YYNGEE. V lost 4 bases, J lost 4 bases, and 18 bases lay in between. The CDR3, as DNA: TGTGCCAGCAGCCCATCGACAGGAGTTGCCGGAAACACCATATATTTT. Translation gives CASSPSTGVAGNTIYF.

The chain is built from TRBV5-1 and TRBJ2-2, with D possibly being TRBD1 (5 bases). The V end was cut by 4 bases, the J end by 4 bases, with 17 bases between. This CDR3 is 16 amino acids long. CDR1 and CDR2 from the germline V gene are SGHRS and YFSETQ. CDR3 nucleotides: TGCGCCAGCAGCGTGGAGCAGGGTAGAGGCACCGGGGAGCTGTTTTTT. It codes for CASSVEQGRGTGELFF.

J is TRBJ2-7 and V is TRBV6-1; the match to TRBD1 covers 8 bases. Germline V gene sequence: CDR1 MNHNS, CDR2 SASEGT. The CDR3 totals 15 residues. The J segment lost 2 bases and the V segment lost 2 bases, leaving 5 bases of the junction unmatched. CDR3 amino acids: CASSEWGQAPYEQYF. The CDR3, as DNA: TGTGCCAGCAGTGAATGGGGACAGGCCCCCTACGAGCAGTACTTC.

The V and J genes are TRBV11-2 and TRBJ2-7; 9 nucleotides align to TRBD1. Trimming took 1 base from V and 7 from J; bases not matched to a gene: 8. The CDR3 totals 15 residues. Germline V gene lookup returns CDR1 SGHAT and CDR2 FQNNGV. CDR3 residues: CASSLVEDRGGEQYF. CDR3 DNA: TGTGCCAGCAGCTTAGTCGAGGACAGGGGAGGAGAGCAGTACTTC.

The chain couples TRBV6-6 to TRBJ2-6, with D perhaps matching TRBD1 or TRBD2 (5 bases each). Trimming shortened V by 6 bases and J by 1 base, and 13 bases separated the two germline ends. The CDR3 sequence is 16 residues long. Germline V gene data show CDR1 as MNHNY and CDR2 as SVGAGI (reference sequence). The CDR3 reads CASSPDWGSGANVLTF. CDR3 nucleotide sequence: TGTGCCAGCAGCCCTGACTGGGGGTCTGGGGCCAACGTCCTGACTTTC.

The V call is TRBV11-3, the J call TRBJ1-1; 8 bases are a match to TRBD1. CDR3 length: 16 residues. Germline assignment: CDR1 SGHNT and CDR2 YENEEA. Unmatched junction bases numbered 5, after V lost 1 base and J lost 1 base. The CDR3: CASSLGGQASNTEAFF. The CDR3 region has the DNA TGTGCCAGCAGCTTAGGGGGACAGGCTTCGAACACTGAAGCTTTCTTT. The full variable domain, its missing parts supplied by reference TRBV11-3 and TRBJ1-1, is EAGVVQSPRYKIIEKKQPVAFWCNPISGHNTLYWYLQNLGQGPELLIRYENEEAVDDSQLPKDRFSAERLKGVDSTLKIQPAELGDSAVYLCASSLGGQASNTEAFFGQGTRLTVV.

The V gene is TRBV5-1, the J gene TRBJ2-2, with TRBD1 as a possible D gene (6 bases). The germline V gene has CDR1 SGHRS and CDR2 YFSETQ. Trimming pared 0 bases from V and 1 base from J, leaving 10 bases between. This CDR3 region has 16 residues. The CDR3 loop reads CASSLDPGQNTGELFF. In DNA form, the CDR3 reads TGCGCCAGCAGCTTGGACCCGGGACAGAACACCGGGGAGCTGTTTTTT.